This T cell receptor beta chain was recorded in a study of shared T cell receptors in the human thymus. Libraries were prepared by immunoSEQ multiplex PCR; TCRdb keeps only in-frame clonotypes and omits some of them. The sample contains fewer than 700,000 clones, 88% of which appear only once. The sample was also linked to a second study, of human thymus T cells. This second study notes: Having corrective surgery for congenital heart defects, healthy Finnish infants were the ones who donated. Resections were taken during corrective heart surgery, and the thymus tissue came from these. It looked as if thymic and blood repertoires used V and J genes in a biased way. Related work found strong thymic repertoire overlap between unrelated individuals.

The sequence was collected from a boy less than two years old with a congenital heart defect. Sequencing was done on a sample of thymocytes.

This CDR3 reads CASGTGTSNQPQHF. The CDR3 DNA is TGTGCTAGTGGGACAGGGACGAGCAATCAGCCCCAGCATTTT. The chain links TRBV12-5 to TRBJ1-5; 7 positions match TRBD1. V dropped 6 bases and J dropped 1; count of bases not matched to a gene: 3. Germline CDR1 and CDR2: LGHNT and FRNRAP. The CDR3 length is 14 residues.